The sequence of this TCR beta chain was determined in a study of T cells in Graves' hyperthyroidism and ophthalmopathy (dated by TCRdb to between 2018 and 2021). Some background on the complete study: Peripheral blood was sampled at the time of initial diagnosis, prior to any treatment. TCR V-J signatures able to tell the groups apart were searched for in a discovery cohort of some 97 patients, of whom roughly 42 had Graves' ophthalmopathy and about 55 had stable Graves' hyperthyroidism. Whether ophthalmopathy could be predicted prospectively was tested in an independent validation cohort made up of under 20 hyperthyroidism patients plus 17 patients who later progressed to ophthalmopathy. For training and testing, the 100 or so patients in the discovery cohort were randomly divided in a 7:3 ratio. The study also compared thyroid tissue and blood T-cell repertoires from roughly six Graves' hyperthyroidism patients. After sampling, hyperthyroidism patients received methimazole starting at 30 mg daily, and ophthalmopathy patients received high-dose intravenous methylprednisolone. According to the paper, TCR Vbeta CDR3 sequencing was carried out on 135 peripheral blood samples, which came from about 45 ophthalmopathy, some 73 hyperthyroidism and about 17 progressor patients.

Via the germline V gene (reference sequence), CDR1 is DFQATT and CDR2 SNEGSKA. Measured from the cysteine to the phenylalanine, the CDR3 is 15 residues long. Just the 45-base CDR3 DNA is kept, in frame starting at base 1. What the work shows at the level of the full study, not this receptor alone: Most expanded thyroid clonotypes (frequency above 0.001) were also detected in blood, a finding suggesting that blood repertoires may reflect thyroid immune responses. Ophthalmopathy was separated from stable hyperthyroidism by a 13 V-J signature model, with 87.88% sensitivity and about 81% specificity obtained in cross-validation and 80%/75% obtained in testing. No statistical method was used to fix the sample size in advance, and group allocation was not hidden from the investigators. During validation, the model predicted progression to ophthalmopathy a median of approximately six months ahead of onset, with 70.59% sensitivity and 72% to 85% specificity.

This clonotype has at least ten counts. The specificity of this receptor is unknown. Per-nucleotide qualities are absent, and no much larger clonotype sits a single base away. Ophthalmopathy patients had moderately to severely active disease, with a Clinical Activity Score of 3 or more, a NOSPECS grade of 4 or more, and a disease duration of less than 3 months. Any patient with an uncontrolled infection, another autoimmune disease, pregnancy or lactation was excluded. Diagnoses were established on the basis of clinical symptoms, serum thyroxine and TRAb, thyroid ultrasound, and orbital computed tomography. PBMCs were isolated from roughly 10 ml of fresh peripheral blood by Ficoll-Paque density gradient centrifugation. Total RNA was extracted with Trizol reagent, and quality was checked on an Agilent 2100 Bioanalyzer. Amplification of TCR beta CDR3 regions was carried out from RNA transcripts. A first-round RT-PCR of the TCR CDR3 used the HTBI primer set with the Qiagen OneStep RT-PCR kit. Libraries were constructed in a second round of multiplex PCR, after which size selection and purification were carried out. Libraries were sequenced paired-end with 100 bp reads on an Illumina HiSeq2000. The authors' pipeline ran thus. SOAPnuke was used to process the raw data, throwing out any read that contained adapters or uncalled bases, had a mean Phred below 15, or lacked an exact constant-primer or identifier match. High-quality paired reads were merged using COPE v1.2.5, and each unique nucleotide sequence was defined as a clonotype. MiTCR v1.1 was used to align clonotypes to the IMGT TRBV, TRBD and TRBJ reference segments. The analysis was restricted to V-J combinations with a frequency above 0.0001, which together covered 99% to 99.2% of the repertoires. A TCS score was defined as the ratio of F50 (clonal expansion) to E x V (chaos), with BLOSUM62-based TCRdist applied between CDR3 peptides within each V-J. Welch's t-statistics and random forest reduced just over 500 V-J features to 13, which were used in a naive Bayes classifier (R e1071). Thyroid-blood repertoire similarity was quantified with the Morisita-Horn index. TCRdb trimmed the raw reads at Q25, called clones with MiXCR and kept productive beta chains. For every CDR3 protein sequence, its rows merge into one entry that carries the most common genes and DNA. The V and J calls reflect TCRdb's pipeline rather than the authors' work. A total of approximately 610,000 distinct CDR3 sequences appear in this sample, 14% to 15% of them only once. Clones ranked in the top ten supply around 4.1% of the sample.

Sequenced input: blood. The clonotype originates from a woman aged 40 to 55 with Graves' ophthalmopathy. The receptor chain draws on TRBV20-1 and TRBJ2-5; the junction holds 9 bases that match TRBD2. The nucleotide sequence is TGCAGCGCTTCACCCCGGGCTAGCGGGAAAGAGACCCAGTACTTC. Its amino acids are CSASPRASGKETQYF.